This entry lists 20 T cell receptor beta chains sequenced from one sample in a study of memory CD4+ T cells and cytomegalovirus serostatus. Single viable CD3+CD4+CD8-CD45RO+ cells were sorted as the memory CD4+ T cells. Measured with immunoSEQ multiplex PCR; TCRdb has only the in-frame clones, and not every one. The sample has about 52,000 clones, 60% to 80% seen once. Material: memory CD4+ T cells from blood. These receptors all stem from an adult in good health and CMV-seronegative.

The V gene is TRBV28, the J gene TRBJ2-5; maybe TRBD2 (6 bases). Germline CDR1 is MDHEN and CDR2 is SYDVKM. V gave up 10 bases and J gave up 5 bases, with 20 bases separating them. The CDR3 is made up of 14 amino acids. CDR3 nucleotide sequence: TGTGCCACCTTTTTTAGCGGATCGGGGGAGACCCAGTACTTC. Translation: CATFFSGSGETQYF.

In DNA form, the CDR3 reads TGTGCCAGTAGTATCTCCGGGACGCAAGAGACCCAGTACTTC. Encoded protein: CASSISGTQETQYF. The chain carries TRBV19 and TRBJ2-5; the D call may be TRBD1 or TRBD2 (5 bases each). Trimming left V 3 bases short and J 2 bases short, with 10 bases between. Germline V gene data show CDR1 as LNHDA and CDR2 as SQIVND (reference sequence). The CDR3 loop spans 14 amino acids.

In its sample, this clone was seen once. The CDR3 DNA reads as TGCAGCGTTGTGTCGGGGGGCGTAGGTAGCAATCAGCCCCAGCATTTT. The encoded protein is CSVVSGGVGSNQPQHF. The chain recombines TRBV29-1 with TRBJ1-5, with D possibly being TRBD1 (6 bases). The CDR3 loop spans 16 amino acids. V lost 4 bases, J lost 0 bases, and 16 bases lay in between. Germline values: CDR1 SQVTM, CDR2 ANQGSEA.

This chain joins TRBV7-9 and TRBJ1-3; D remains ambiguous. Trimming cost V 4 bases and J 3 bases, with 4 bases left between them. The CDR3 extends over 12 amino acids. The germline V gene has CDR1 SEHNR and CDR2 FQNEAQ (reference sequence). In nucleotides, the CDR3 is TGTGCCAGCAGCTCGTATGGAAACACCATATATTTT. The encoded protein is CASSSYGNTIYF.

This sequence joins TRBV2 and TRBJ2-5; no reliable D call. With the DNA end fitting TRBJ2-7 better, the J assignment may be wrong. The germline CDR1 and CDR2 sequences are SNHLY and FYNNEI. This CDR3 comprises 15 residues. The CDR3 bases are TGTGCCAGCAGAAAGTTTGCCGCCTCGTCCTACGAGCAGTACTTC. Residues: CASRKFAASSYEQYF.

This sequence joins TRBV4-3 and TRBJ2-5; tentatively, D is TRBD2 (6 bases). V was pared by 0 bases and J by 5 bases, with 13 bases between. The CDR3 has 15 amino acids. Germline loops: CDR1 LGHNA, CDR2 YSLEER. The DNA of the CDR3 is TGCGCCAGCAGCCAAGATTACGGGGGAGGCGAGACCCAGTACTTC. Translating gives CASSQDYGGGETQYF.

A single count supports this clone. This chain joins TRBV7-2 and TRBJ1-2, with no clear D. Deletions cut 8 bases from V and 5 bases from J, with 15 bases between. Looked up from germline, CDR1 is SGHTA and CDR2 is FQGNSA. There are 13 residues in the CDR3. This CDR3 is CASATEQPYGYTF. The CDR3 nucleotides read TGTGCCAGCGCAACCGAACAGCCTTATGGCTACACCTTC.

CDR3 sequence (DNA): TGTGCCAGCAGCCTTGGGAGCACCCTGGGCTCTGGAAACACCATATATTTT. Translated, it gives CASSLGSTLGSGNTIYF. The chain joins TRBV5-4 to TRBJ1-3, with unresolved D. The germline CDR1 and CDR2 sequences are SGHNT and YYREEE (reference sequence). This CDR3 has 17 residues. The V end lost 4 bases, the J end lost 0 bases, and 17 bases lay between the germline ends.

This chain uses TRBV6-5 with TRBJ2-5; a weak D match, TRBD1 (5 bases). CDR1 and CDR2 from the germline V gene are MNHEY and SVGAGI. The V end lost 0 bases, the J end lost 4 bases, and 12 bases lay between the germline ends. The CDR3 sequence is 15 residues long. The CDR3 DNA follows: TGTGCCAGCAGTTACTCCCACAGGAGAGCAGAGACCCAGTACTTC. This sequence encodes CASSYSHRRAETQYF.

V gene TRBV10-2 combines with J gene TRBJ1-5; a weak D match, TRBD1 (6 bases). V gave up 1 base and J gave up 9 bases, with 13 bases separating them. CDR3 length: 14 amino acids. CDR1 is WSHSY, CDR2 SAAADI, per germline. The CDR3 sequence: CASSEYGGGRPQHF. The CDR3 DNA reads as TGCGCCAGCAGTGAGTATGGAGGGGGACGGCCCCAGCATTTT.

This clone was seen a handful of times. This sequence joins TRBV5-4 and TRBJ1-5; D is unresolved. The V end was cut by 2 bases, the J end by 9 bases, with 9 bases between. This CDR3 region has 12 residues. CDR1 is SGHNT, CDR2 YYREEE, per germline (reference sequence). This chain's CDR3 is CASSFLVGPQHF. As DNA, the CDR3 is TGTGCCAGCAGCTTCCTGGTAGGGCCCCAGCATTTT.

This clone was seen once. This chain connects TRBV28 to TRBJ2-4; D gene ambiguous. CDR1 MDHEN and CDR2 SYDVKM come from the germline V gene. The CDR3 sequence is 17 residues long. V was shortened by 2 bases and J by 0 bases, with 14 bases between the two germline ends. DNA of the CDR3: TGTGCCAGCAGTTTAAGCATGGAGCTTCTAGCCAAAAACATTCAGTACTTC. This gives the protein CASSLSMELLAKNIQYF.

Here the CDR3 reads CASSSTPGTETEAFF. CDR3 bases: TGTGCCAGTAGTTCGACTCCCGGGACAGAGACTGAAGCTTTCTTT. V and J are TRBV19 and TRBJ1-1; 7 positions agree with TRBD1. The CDR3 spans 15 residues. J was trimmed by 5 bases and V by 5 bases; bases with no gene match: 11. CDR1 is LNHDA, CDR2 SQIVND, per germline (reference sequence).

The rearrangement joins TRBV7-9 to TRBJ1-2; D unresolved. Germline values: CDR1 SEHNR, CDR2 FQNEAQ (reference sequence). The CDR3 is made up of 11 amino acids. Trimming took off 4 bases at V and 8 bases at J, with 8 bases between the two ends. CDR3 DNA: TGTGCCAGCAGCTGGCGCGAGGGCTACACCTTC. This gives the protein CASSWREGYTF.

The CDR3, as DNA: TGTGCCAGCAGCTCCCGGTCGAGGACAGCCAACACTGAAGCTTTCTTT. It is translated as CASSSRSRTANTEAFF. This rearrangement joins TRBV7-6 to TRBJ1-1; possible D gene TRBD1, 6 bases. CDR3 length: 16 residues. Germline CDR1 and CDR2: SGHVS and FNYEAQ. V was cut by 4 bases and J by 2 bases, with 17 bases left in between.

The rearrangement uses TRBV9 and TRBJ2-3, with D perhaps matching TRBD2 (5 bases). This CDR3 is built from 16 residues. Trimming shortened V by 0 bases and J by 4 bases, and 15 bases separated the two germline ends. Germline CDR1 and CDR2: SGDLS and YYNGEE. In DNA, the CDR3 is TGTGCCAGCAGCGTAGCGTTCCCCCTCGGGGCAGATACGCAGTATTTT. Protein sequence: CASSVAFPLGADTQYF.

The chain uses TRBV2 and TRBJ2-3; D possibly corresponds to TRBD2 (7 bases). In germline, CDR1 is SNHLY, CDR2 FYNNEI. Trimming stripped 4 bases from V and 1 base from J, with 24 bases between. This CDR3 comprises 19 residues. The CDR3 here is CASSASWLGGALGTDTQYF. CDR3 sequence (DNA): TGTGCCAGCAGTGCATCGTGGCTTGGGGGGGCCTTGGGCACAGATACGCAGTATTTT. The full variable domain, completed using reference TRBV2 and TRBJ2-3, is EPEVTQTPSHQVTQMGQEVILRCVPISNHLYFYWYRQILGQKVEFLVSFYNNEISEKSEIFDDQFSVERPDGSNFTLKIRSTKLEDSAMYFCASSASWLGGALGTDTQYFGPGTRLTVL.

The chain has TRBV5-5 and TRBJ1-2; a weak D match, TRBD1 (5 bases). The CDR3 runs to 15 residues. The germline V gene has CDR1 SGHKS and CDR2 YYEKEE (reference sequence). With 0 bases removed from V and 4 bases from J, the gap between germline ends came to 13 bases. Here the CDR3 reads CASSLGQGSGYGYTF. In DNA, the CDR3 is TGTGCCAGCAGCTTGGGTCAGGGAAGCGGCTATGGCTACACCTTC. Full variable domain (outside the CDR3, taken from reference TRBV5-5 and TRBJ1-2): DAGVTQSPTHLIKTRGQQVTLRCSPISGHKSVSWYQQVLGQGPQFIFQYYEKEERGRGNFPDRFSARQFPNYSSELNVNALLLGDSALYLCASSLGQGSGYGYTFGSGTRLTVV.

This clone was observed a handful of times. The chain uses TRBV7-2 and TRBJ1-1; unclear D gene. This CDR3 contains 14 residues. V was cut by 2 bases and J by 0 bases, with 7 bases left in between. Germline V gene lookup returns CDR1 SGHTA and CDR2 FQGNSA. The CDR3 sequence: CASSLLPMNTEAFF. Here the CDR3 DNA reads TGTGCCAGCAGCTTATTACCAATGAACACTGAAGCTTTCTTT.

This clone was seen just once. V gene TRBV6-5 combines with J gene TRBJ2-7; 8 nucleotides line up with TRBD1. The V gene's germline CDR1 is MNHEY and CDR2 SVGAGI. Unmatched junction bases numbered 8, after V lost 5 bases and J lost 2 bases. The CDR3 runs 15 residues. The CDR3 loop reads CASSQRTGSPYEQYF. The DNA for the CDR3 is TGTGCCAGCAGTCAGAGGACAGGGAGCCCCTACGAGCAGTACTTC.